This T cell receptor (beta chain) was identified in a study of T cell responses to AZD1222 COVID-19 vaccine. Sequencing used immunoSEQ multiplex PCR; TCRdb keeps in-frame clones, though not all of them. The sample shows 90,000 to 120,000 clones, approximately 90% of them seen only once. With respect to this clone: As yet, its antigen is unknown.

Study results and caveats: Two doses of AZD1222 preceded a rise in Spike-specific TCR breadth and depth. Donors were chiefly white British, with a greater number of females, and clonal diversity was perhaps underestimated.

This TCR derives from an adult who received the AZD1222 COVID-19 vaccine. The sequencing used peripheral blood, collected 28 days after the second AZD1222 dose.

The CDR3: CASSRGTGVTEAFF. CDR3 sequence (DNA): TGCGCCAGCAGCCGTGGGACAGGGGTCACTGAAGCTTTCTTT. The chain couples TRBV5-1 to TRBJ1-1; TRBD1 aligns across 10 bases. After removal of 4 bases from V and 4 bases from J, the junction contained 4 bases not matched to a gene. The CDR3 covers 14 residues. From germline, CDR1 is SGHRS and CDR2 YFSETQ.